The rows below give T cell receptor beta chains drawn from one sample of a study of OX40 agonist ivuxolimab in advanced cancers. Sequencing used immunoSEQ multiplex PCR; TCRdb keeps in-frame clones, though not all of them. This sample yields approximately 70,000 clones, of which roughly four fifths are seen a single time; 1.4% belongs to the top ten. The material was CD4+ or CD8+ T cells sorted from blood, obtained in a trial of the OX40 agonist ivuxolimab. The receptors originated from an adult with an advanced solid tumor such as melanoma, head and neck, liver or kidney cancer. CDR3s leave out the opening cysteine and the closing phenylalanine or tryptophan.

CDR3 protein,V gene,J gene
ASGDGYNEQF,TRBV10-2,TRBJ2-1
ASSLAGQSYEQY,TRBV7-2,TRBJ2-7
ASGGGGSGNTIY,TRBV6-5,TRBJ1-3
ASSGQRGVTDTQY,TRBV6-1,TRBJ2-3
AEGGDTGYEQY,TRBV6-5,TRBJ2-7
ASSLDRDTEAF,TRBV6-1,TRBJ1-1
AISESRWGINEQY,TRBV10-3,TRBJ2-7
ASNTGTAQSTIY,TRBV5-1,TRBJ1-3
ASSYAGQGLGYGYT,TRBV6-5,TRBJ1-2
SAVTSGASLSYEQY,TRBV29-1,TRBJ2-7
ASSYDRADEQY,TRBV18,TRBJ2-7
AWDGPGYVLGGYT,TRBV30,TRBJ1-2
ASSPGTGSSGNTIY,TRBV7-2,TRBJ1-3
ASSRGEAQPQH,TRBV5-1,TRBJ1-5